These 17 T cell receptor beta chains were all obtained from the same sample, sequenced in a study of blood T cell repertoires in COVID-19. The table came from immunoSEQ multiplex PCR; TCRdb's copy has only in-frame clones and leaves some out. In the table there are 200,000 or so clones, 87% of which are singletons. Material for sequencing was PBMCs or T cells enriched from blood (not recorded which). These receptors were collected from a man younger than 40 who had recovered from COVID-19.

V gene TRBV27 combines with J gene TRBJ2-2; D remains ambiguous. V lost 4 bases and J lost 5, with 14 bases in between. Germline CDR1 MNHEY, CDR2 SMNVEV (reference sequence). CDR3 size: 15 residues. Here the CDR3 reads CASSSPGSTTGELFF. For the CDR3, the DNA is TGTGCCAGCAGTTCCCCCGGGTCTACTACCGGGGAGCTGTTTTTT.

The rearrangement uses TRBV6-2 or TRBV6-3 and TRBJ1-5; 8 bases are a match to TRBD1. The V gene's germline CDR1 is MNHEY and CDR2 SVGEGT. The CDR3 covers 20 residues. J lost 2 bases, V lost 5 bases, and 20 bases had no gene match. CDR3 DNA sequence: TGTGCCAGCAGTCAAGACCGACAGGGGCTGAAGGTTAACGGCAATCAGCCCCAGCATTTT. This sequence encodes CASSQDRQGLKVNGNQPQHF.

The chain couples TRBV6-5 to TRBJ1-1; the D gene is possibly TRBD1 (6 bases). The germline V gene encodes CDR1 MNHEY and CDR2 SVGAGI. The CDR3 runs to 14 residues. Trimming left V 5 bases short and J 4 bases short, with 14 bases between. CDR3 sequence (DNA): TGTGCCAGCAGTAGCAGGGGAGAGGGCACTGAAGCTTTCTTT. It specifies CASSSRGEGTEAFF.

This clone has only one observation. The chain links TRBV3-1 (or the pseudogene TRBV3-2) to TRBJ1-6; 8 bases line up with TRBD1. Germline-derived CDR1 and CDR2 are LGHDT and YNNKEL (reference sequence). CDR3 length equals 18 residues. Trimming cost V 0 bases and J 7 bases; bases outside gene matches: 11. In DNA, the CDR3 is TGTGCCAGCAGCCAAGATAGATCCACAGGGGGAAGGAATTCACCCCTCCACTTT. Translation: CASSQDRSTGGRNSPLHF.

The J gene is TRBJ2-3, the V gene TRBV7-9, with no clear D. V dropped 5 bases and J dropped 7 bases, with 13 bases sitting between them. CDR1 and CDR2 (germline): SEHNR, FQNEAQ (reference sequence). This CDR3 is 13 amino acids long. DNA of the CDR3: TGTGCCAGCAGCCCCCCTATGCAACATACGCAGTATTTT. It yields the protein CASSPPMQHTQYF.

The J gene is TRBJ1-3, the V gene TRBV4-3; the D gene is possibly TRBD1 (6 bases). V lost 0 bases to trimming and J lost 1 base, with 10 bases between them. Looked up from germline, CDR1 is LGHNA and CDR2 is YSLEER. The CDR3 is made up of 16 amino acids. The CDR3 is CASSQDYRVSGNTIYF. CDR3 in DNA: TGCGCCAGCAGCCAAGACTACAGGGTATCTGGAAACACCATATATTTT.

The genes are TRBV7-8 and TRBJ1-1; D might be TRBD1 (5 bases). V was cut by 0 bases and J by 0 bases, with 8 bases left in between. Germline assignment: CDR1 SGHVS and CDR2 FQNEAQ. The CDR3 spans 15 residues. The CDR3 sequence is CASSLAGGMNTEAFF. As DNA, the CDR3 is TGTGCCAGCAGCTTAGCCGGGGGGATGAACACTGAAGCTTTCTTT.

The genes are TRBV9 and TRBJ2-1; 11 bases match TRBD2. CDR1 and CDR2 from the germline V gene are SGDLS and YYNGEE. The CDR3 sequence is 16 residues long. With 2 bases clipped from V and 1 base from J, the junction kept 2 bases outside the gene matches. CDR3 in amino acids: CASSVGTSGSYNEQFF. The CDR3 nucleotides are TGTGCCAGCAGCGTGGGGACTAGCGGATCCTACAATGAGCAGTTCTTC. Full variable domain (outside the CDR3, taken from reference TRBV9 and TRBJ2-1): DSGVTQTPKHLITATGQRVTLRCSPRSGDLSVYWYQQSLDQGLQFLIQYYNGEERAKGNILERFSAQQFPDLHSELNLSSLELGDSALYFCASSVGTSGSYNEQFFGPGTRLTVL.

The rearrangement links TRBV27 to TRBJ1-4, with TRBD1 matching over 7 bases. The CDR3 has 14 residues. CDR1 and CDR2 (germline): MNHEY, SMNVEV (reference sequence). V lost 6 bases to trimming and J lost 7 bases; unmatched junction nucleotides: 8. This CDR3 reads CASSYRGHGEKLFF. The CDR3 bases are TGTGCCAGCAGCTATAGGGGGCACGGTGAAAAACTGTTTTTT.

The V call is TRBV7-9, the J call TRBJ1-3; weak D call: TRBD1 (5 bases). Deletions cut 5 bases from V and 2 bases from J, with 22 bases between. Germline V gene lookup returns CDR1 SEHNR and CDR2 FQNEAQ (reference sequence). The CDR3 runs to 18 residues. The CDR3 bases are TGTGCCAGCAGCCAACCTGATGTTGGCAGGGTTGCTGGAAACACCATATATTTT. Amino acid sequence: CASSQPDVGRVAGNTIYF.

The genes are TRBV6-1 and TRBJ2-7, with D unclear. This CDR3 is 13 amino acids long. Germline V gives CDR1 MNHNS, CDR2 SASEGT. The V gene lost 3 bases and the J gene lost 6 bases, with 12 bases spanning the gap. CDR3 amino acids: CASSEGHMSEQYF. The CDR3 nucleotides read TGTGCCAGCAGTGAGGGCCACATGAGCGAGCAGTACTTC.

This clone appeared a single time. The germline gene is not matched at one end of the junction; a read error may be the cause. The chain has TRBV11-1 and TRBJ2-7, with 13 bases that match TRBD2. This CDR3 has 15 amino acids. Germline CDR1 is SGHAT and CDR2 is FQDESV (reference sequence). CDR3 in amino acids: CASRLGLAGASEQYF. The CDR3 nucleotides are TGTGCCAGCAGGTTAGGACTAGCGGGAGCATCCGAGCAGTACTTC.

The rearrangement joins TRBV7-9 to TRBJ2-1; a possible D gene is TRBD1 (6 bases). Germline assignment: CDR1 SEHNR and CDR2 FQNEAQ (reference sequence). The CDR3 extends over 13 amino acids. V was cut by 5 bases and J by 4 bases, with 9 bases left in between. The CDR3 region is CASSLTGYNEQFF. CDR3 DNA: TGTGCCAGCAGCCTGACAGGTTACAATGAGCAGTTCTTC.

The chain couples TRBV28 to TRBJ1-1, with 10 bases lining up with TRBD1. Germline loops: CDR1 MDHEN, CDR2 SYDVKM. After removal of 5 bases from V and 3 bases from J, the junction contained 6 bases not matched to a gene. This CDR3 contains 15 residues. The CDR3: CASSRTGGLYTEAFF. The DNA for the CDR3 is TGTGCCAGCAGTCGGACAGGGGGTCTCTACACTGAAGCTTTCTTT.

This chain connects TRBV6-2 or TRBV6-3 to TRBJ1-5, with TRBD1 matching over 9 bases. The germline gives CDR1 MNHEY, CDR2 SVGEGT. Unmatched junction bases numbered 13, after V lost 6 bases and J lost 1 base. This CDR3 has 18 amino acids. CDR3 nucleotide sequence: TGTGCCAGCAGCTCCGGGACAGGGACGACTTGGAGCAATCAGCCCCAGCATTTT. Its translation is CASSSGTGTTWSNQPQHF.

The chain recombines TRBV3-1 (or the pseudogene TRBV3-2) with TRBJ1-6; 11 nucleotides agree with TRBD1. This CDR3 has 16 residues. Germline V gives CDR1 LGHDT, CDR2 YNNKEL (reference sequence). After removal of 3 bases from V and 7 bases from J, the junction contained 5 bases not matched to a gene. CDR3 bases: TGTGCCAGCAGCCAGGACAGGGGGCGCATCAATTCACCCCTCCACTTT. Its translation: CASSQDRGRINSPLHF.

This clone was detected only a few times. This rearrangement joins TRBV19 to TRBJ1-2, with TRBD1 matching over 7 bases. V dropped 9 bases and J dropped 5; count of bases not matched to a gene: 15. Germline V CDR1 and CDR2: LNHDA, SQIVND (reference sequence). The CDR3 covers 15 residues. The CDR3 loop is CASQSTGTARYGYTF. The CDR3 nucleotides read TGTGCCAGCCAATCGACCGGGACAGCGAGGTATGGCTACACCTTC.